The rows below give T cell receptor beta chains drawn from one sample of a study of cytomegalovirus exposure and HLA in healthy donors. Method: immunoSEQ multiplex PCR; TCRdb's copy keeps in-frame clones and lacks some. Here the sample spans about 280,000 clones, around 86% being singletons. The material sequenced was PBMCs. Receptor source: a woman between 18 and 29 years old in good health and CMV-seronegative. CDR3s include the opening cysteine and the closing phenylalanine or tryptophan. Fields, in order: V gene, CDR3 protein.

TRBV19	CATLQGYSNQPQHF
TRBV2	CANTGSNYGYTF
TRBV9	CASSVRHRGGFGEQYF
TRBV6-1	CASSRGRTNQPQHF
TRBV27	CASSPGGDPYEQYF
TRBV5-1	CASSSPGQEEGYTF
TRBV5-1	CASSLAVSSLSREQFF
TRBV10-1	CASSALGQPGELFF
TRBV5-5	CASALSGDTQYF
TRBV9	CASSVSYGAGTSGANVLTF
TRBV5-1	CASSLAGDREAFF
TRBV6-1	CASSDPGLVYEQYF
TRBV6-4	CASSEQGGTGELFF
TRBV28	CASSLYPGQGVSPLHF